The 22 T cell receptor beta chains listed next were all sequenced from one sample in a study of patients and donors after allogeneic stem cell transplantation. TCRdb recomputed calls from the RT-PCR reads with MiXCR, one row per CDR3 protein. The sample yields about 110,000 distinct CDR3 sequences, approximately 40% seen once. The sample consisted of blood, either unsorted or a sorted T cell fraction (not recorded which). The source of these receptors is a human donor who was either an allogeneic HSCT recipient or a stem cell or donor lymphocyte infusion donor (not recorded which). It is not recorded whose cells these are; they may come from a transplant donor.

The V call is TRBV12-3 or TRBV12-4, the J call TRBJ2-7, with D unresolved. Trimming took 1 base from V and 4 from J, leaving 5 bases between them. The CDR3 runs 12 residues. The CDR3 nucleotides are TGTGCCAGCAGTTTAGAAGTATACGAGCAGTACTTC. Encoded protein: CASSLEVYEQYF.

The V call is TRBV6-5, the J call TRBJ2-7; D is possibly TRBD2 (5 bases). The CDR3 is 13 amino acids. V was pared by 6 bases and J by 0 bases, with 9 bases between. CDR1 MNHEY and CDR2 SVGAGI come from the germline V gene. The CDR3 region has the DNA TGTGCCAGCAGGCGGGCTCCCTCCTACGAGCAGTACTTC. Its protein is CASRRAPSYEQYF.

The gene calls are TRBV10-3 and TRBJ1-3, with 7 bases that match TRBD1. The CDR3 is 15 residues long. CDR1 is ENHRY and CDR2 is SYGVKD in the germline V gene. The V segment lost 3 bases and the J segment 9 bases; nucleotides outside the gene matches: 11. CDR3 nucleotides: TGTGCCATCAGTGATTTCGTTAGAGGGGGCCTCACCATATATTTT. It encodes CAISDFVRGGLTIYF.

The V call is TRBV28, the J call TRBJ2-6; D remains ambiguous. This CDR3 is 16 amino acids long. Germline V lookup: CDR1 MDHEN, CDR2 SYDVKM. V lost 1 base to trimming and J lost 2 bases, with 9 bases between them. CDR3 DNA sequence: TGTGCCAGCAGTTTATTTTACGGAGCTGGGGCCAACGTCCTGACTTTC. Amino acids: CASSLFYGAGANVLTF.

This sequence joins TRBV29-1 and TRBJ2-7, with D maybe TRBD2 (5 bases). The CDR3 sequence is 12 residues long. V lost 4 bases and J 2 bases, leaving 9 bases between the germline ends. Germline V gene sequence: CDR1 SQVTM, CDR2 ANQGSEA. The CDR3 sequence is CSVGRTAYEQYF. DNA of the CDR3: TGCAGCGTTGGGCGGACTGCCTACGAGCAGTACTTC.

Only a few counts were recorded for this clonotype. The chain uses TRBV29-1 and TRBJ1-2; D gene ambiguous. CDR1 and CDR2 (germline): SQVTM, ANQGSEA. This CDR3 comprises 12 residues. V was pared by 4 bases and J by 1 base, with 7 bases between. DNA of the CDR3: TGCAGCGTTGGCGAGGGTAACTATGGCTACACCTTC. It translates to CSVGEGNYGYTF. The entire variable domain, with the rest obtained from reference TRBV29-1 and TRBJ1-2, is as follows: SAVISQKPSRDICQRGTSLTIQCQVDSQVTMMFWYRQQPGQSLTLIATANQGSEATYESGFVIDKFPISRPNLTFSTLTVSNMSPEDSSIYLCSVGEGNYGYTFGSGTRLTVV.

This clonotype was observed a single time. The chain couples TRBV4-3 to TRBJ2-1; D not certain. Between the trimmed V and J ends, which lost 3 bases and 6 bases, there was a span of 6 bases. Germline CDR1 and CDR2: LGHNA and YSLEER. The CDR3 is 12 amino acids. The CDR3 spells CASSHQSNEQFF. The CDR3 DNA sequence: TGCGCCAGCAGCCATCAGTCCAATGAGCAGTTCTTC.

The genes are TRBV7-9 and TRBJ2-1, with a weak D call TRBD1 (5 bases). Per germline, CDR1 SEHNR and CDR2 FQNEAQ (reference sequence). Between the trimmed V and J ends, which lost 2 bases and 15 bases, there was a span of 17 bases. CDR3 length equals 13 residues. The CDR3: CASSLFAGHPPFF. In nucleotides, the CDR3 is TGTGCCAGCAGCTTATTCGCAGGGCACCCTCCGTTCTTC.

This chain connects TRBV29-1 to TRBJ2-3; 7 bases map to TRBD1. CDR1 and CDR2 (germline): SQVTM, ANQGSEA. Trimming took 5 bases from V and 3 from J; bases not matched to a gene: 11. This CDR3 spans 15 amino acids. The CDR3 sequence is CSVRNRDRRTDTQYF. CDR3 DNA: TGCAGCGTTCGAAACCGGGACAGAAGAACAGATACGCAGTATTTT.

This clonotype was counted a few times. Written as DNA, the CDR3 is TGCGCCAGTTCCCGGGACCGAAACACCGGGGAGCTGTTTTTT. Amino acid sequence: CASSRDRNTGELFF. V is TRBV5-1 and J is TRBJ2-2, with D tentatively TRBD1 or TRBD2 (5 bases each). The germline V gene has CDR1 SGHRS and CDR2 YFSETQ. Trimming took 8 bases from V and 2 from J, leaving 13 bases between them. This CDR3 is 14 amino acids long.

V gene TRBV7-8 combines with J gene TRBJ2-1, with a possible D match to TRBD2 (5 bases). Looked up from germline, CDR1 is SGHVS and CDR2 is FQNEAQ. V was clipped by 5 bases and J by 4 bases, with 15 bases between them. The CDR3 sequence is 15 residues long. The CDR3 DNA is TGTGCCAGCAGCCCCAGACTACCCCCTTACAATGAGCAGTTCTTC. As protein: CASSPRLPPYNEQFF.

The J gene is TRBJ1-5, the V gene TRBV12-3 or TRBV12-4; D gene uncertain. The CDR3 runs to 13 residues. V lost 7 bases, J lost 6 bases, and 13 bases lay in between. The CDR3, as DNA: TGTGCCAGCACCCAAGCGTGGGGTCAGCCCCAGCATTTT. Residues: CASTQAWGQPQHF.

The chain combines TRBV6-5 with TRBJ1-3, with D possibly being TRBD1 (5 bases). The CDR3 runs 14 residues. Trimming left V 6 bases short and J 2 bases short, with 11 bases between. Germline V gene lookup returns CDR1 MNHEY and CDR2 SVGAGI. The CDR3 DNA sequence: TGTGCCAGCAGCTTTGGAGGGGCTGGAAACACCATATATTTT. It specifies CASSFGGAGNTIYF.

The gene calls are TRBV28 and TRBJ2-1, with D possibly being TRBD1 (6 bases). Germline V CDR1 and CDR2: MDHEN, SYDVKM. The CDR3 runs 14 residues. Trimming removed 4 bases from V and 3 bases from J, with 10 bases in between. CDR3 amino acids: CASSWGPVYNEQFF. DNA of the CDR3: TGTGCCAGCAGTTGGGGGCCAGTCTACAATGAGCAGTTCTTC.

A few counts support this clonotype. This chain connects TRBV5-5 to TRBJ2-1; D uncertain. V was clipped by 0 bases and J by 8 bases, with 9 bases between them. Per germline, CDR1 SGHKS and CDR2 YYEKEE (reference sequence). The CDR3 sequence is 13 residues long. CDR3: CASSLVVVDEQFF. The CDR3 nucleotides are TGTGCCAGCAGCTTGGTGGTTGTCGATGAGCAGTTCTTC.

This clonotype was picked up a small number of times. J is TRBJ2-1 and V is TRBV24-1; 11 bases are a match to TRBD2. The J segment lost 7 bases and the V segment lost 2 bases, leaving 15 bases of the junction unmatched. Germline loops: CDR1 KGHDR, CDR2 SFDVKD. The CDR3 length is 19 residues. The chain's CDR3 is CATSDSGSGRALRTNEQFF. CDR3 sequence (DNA): TGTGCCACCAGTGATTCGGGTAGCGGGAGGGCCCTAAGGACGAATGAGCAGTTCTTC.

This clonotype has at least ten counts. The rearrangement links TRBV29-1 to TRBJ1-3; D remains ambiguous. Germline lookup yields CDR1 SQVTM and CDR2 ANQGSEA. The CDR3 contains 11 residues. The V end lost 8 bases, the J end lost 0 bases, and 5 bases lay between the germline ends. Here the CDR3 reads CSIRSGNTIYF. In DNA form, the CDR3 reads TGCAGCATCCGCTCTGGAAACACCATATATTTT. The full variable domain, with the rest looked up from reference TRBV29-1 and TRBJ1-3, is SAVISQKPSRDICQRGTSLTIQCQVDSQVTMMFWYRQQPGQSLTLIATANQGSEATYESGFVIDKFPISRPNLTFSTLTVSNMSPEDSSIYLCSIRSGNTIYFGEGSWLTVV.

This clonotype was seen only a few times. The rearrangement links TRBV20-1 to TRBJ1-1; D gene ambiguous. V lost 0 bases, J lost 1 base, and 9 bases lay in between. The CDR3 has 14 residues. The V gene's germline CDR1 is DFQATT and CDR2 SNEGSKA (reference sequence). Here the CDR3 reads CSARDSRSNTEAFF. DNA for the CDR3: TGCAGTGCTAGAGATTCACGGTCGAACACTGAAGCTTTCTTT.

The chain links TRBV20-1 to TRBJ2-1; D unresolved. CDR3 size: 16 residues. Germline loops: CDR1 DFQATT, CDR2 SNEGSKA (reference sequence). Trimming left V 3 bases short and J 0 bases short, with 15 bases between. The CDR3 sequence is CSASLRTRSSYNEQFF. Here the CDR3 DNA reads TGCAGTGCTAGCCTCCGAACTCGTAGCTCCTACAATGAGCAGTTCTTC.

The chain is built from TRBV6-2 or TRBV6-3 and TRBJ2-4; D gene ambiguous. The V end lost 0 bases, the J end lost 1 base, and 7 bases lay between the germline ends. The CDR3 consists of 15 residues. Germline CDR1 and CDR2: MNHEY and SVGEGT. The CDR3 bases are TGTGCCAGCAGTTACTCGAGTAAGGCCAAAAACATTCAGTACTTC. Its protein is CASSYSSKAKNIQYF.

This chain joins TRBV29-1 and TRBJ1-2; no clear D gene. Deletions cut 3 bases from V and 2 bases from J, with 4 bases between. CDR1 SQVTM and CDR2 ANQGSEA come from the germline V gene. This CDR3 has 11 amino acids. DNA of the CDR3: TGCAGCGTTGACAAAAACTATGGCTACACCTTC. Its translation: CSVDKNYGYTF. Using reference TRBV29-1 and TRBJ1-2 for the parts outside the CDR3, the full variable domain is SAVISQKPSRDICQRGTSLTIQCQVDSQVTMMFWYRQQPGQSLTLIATANQGSEATYESGFVIDKFPISRPNLTFSTLTVSNMSPEDSSIYLCSVDKNYGYTFGSGTRLTVV.

V gene TRBV20-1 combines with J gene TRBJ2-7, with 8 bases identical to TRBD2. CDR3 size: 13 residues. The germline V gene encodes CDR1 DFQATT and CDR2 SNEGSKA (reference sequence). After removal of 6 bases from V and 1 base from J, the junction contained 5 bases not matched to a gene. The CDR3 nucleotides are TGCAGTGCCCATAAGCGGGAGTCCTACGAGCAGTACTTC. The encoded protein is CSAHKRESYEQYF.